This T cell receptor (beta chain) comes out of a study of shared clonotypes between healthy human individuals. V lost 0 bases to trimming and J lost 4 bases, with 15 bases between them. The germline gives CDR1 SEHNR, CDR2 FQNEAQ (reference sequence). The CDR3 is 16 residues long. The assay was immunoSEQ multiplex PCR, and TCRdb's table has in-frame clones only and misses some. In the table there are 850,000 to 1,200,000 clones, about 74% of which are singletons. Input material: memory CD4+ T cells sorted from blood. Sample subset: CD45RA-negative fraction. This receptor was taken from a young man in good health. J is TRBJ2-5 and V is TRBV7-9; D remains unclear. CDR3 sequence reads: CASSLALAGWGETQYF. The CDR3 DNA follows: TGTGCCAGCAGCTTAGCGTTGGCAGGATGGGGAGAGACCCAGTACTTC.